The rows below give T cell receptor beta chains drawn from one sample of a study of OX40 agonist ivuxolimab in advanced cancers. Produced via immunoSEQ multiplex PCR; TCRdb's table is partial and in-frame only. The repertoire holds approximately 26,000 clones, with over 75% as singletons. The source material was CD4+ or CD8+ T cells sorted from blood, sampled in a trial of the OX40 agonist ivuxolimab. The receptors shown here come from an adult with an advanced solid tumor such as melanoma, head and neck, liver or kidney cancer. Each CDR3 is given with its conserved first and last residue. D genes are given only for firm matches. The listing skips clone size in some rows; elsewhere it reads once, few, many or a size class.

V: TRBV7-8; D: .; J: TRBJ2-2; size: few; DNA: TGTGCCAGCAGCTTGCGGCCGAACACCGGGGAGCTGTTTTTT; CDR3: CASSLRPNTGELFF
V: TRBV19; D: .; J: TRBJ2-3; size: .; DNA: TGTGCCAGTAGTACCCTTCACCCTCTTACTAGCACAGATACGCAGTATTTT; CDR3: CASSTLHPLTSTDTQYF
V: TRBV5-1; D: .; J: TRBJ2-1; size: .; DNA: TGCGCCAGCAGCTTGGGCCTAGCGGCAGGGGGCAATGAGCAGTTCTTC; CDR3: CASSLGLAAGGNEQFF
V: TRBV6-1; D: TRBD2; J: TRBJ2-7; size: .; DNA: TGTGCCAGCAGTTTATCGGGACTAGCTTCCTACGAGCAGTACTTC; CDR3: CASSLSGLASYEQYF
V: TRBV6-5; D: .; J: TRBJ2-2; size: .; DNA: TGTGCCAGCAGTTCCCTAGCCCTCGGGGAGCTGTTTTTT; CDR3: CASSSLALGELFF
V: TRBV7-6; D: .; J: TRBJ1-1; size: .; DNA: TGTGCCAGCAGCTCTCTTAGGGGGACCTTT; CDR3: CASSSLRGTF
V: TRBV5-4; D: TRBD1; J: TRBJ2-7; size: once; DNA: TGTGCCAGCAGGCCAGCTGGGACAGTCAACGAGCAGTACTTC; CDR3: CASRPAGTVNEQYF
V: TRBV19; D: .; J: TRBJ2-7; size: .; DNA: TGTGCCAGTAGTTCGAGACGGATATTAGGTGAAGAGCAGTACTTC; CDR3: CASSSRRILGEEQYF
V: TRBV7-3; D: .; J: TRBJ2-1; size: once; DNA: TGTGCCAGCAGCCCATGCAAGGAGCAGTTCTTC; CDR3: CASSPCKEQFF
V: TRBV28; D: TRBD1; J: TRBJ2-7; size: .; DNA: TGTGCCAGCAGCGTGGGACAGCGATATTTTTCCTACGAGCAGTACTTC; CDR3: CASSVGQRYFSYEQYF
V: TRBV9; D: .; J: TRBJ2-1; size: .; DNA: TGTGCCAGCAGCCCAGGTCTGAGCCCCAATGAGCAGTTCTTC; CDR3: CASSPGLSPNEQFF
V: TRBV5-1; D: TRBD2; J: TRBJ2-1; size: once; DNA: TGCGCCAGCAGCTTCCCGTGGACTAGCGGGAGTTCTGATGAGCAGTTCTTC; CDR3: CASSFPWTSGSSDEQFF
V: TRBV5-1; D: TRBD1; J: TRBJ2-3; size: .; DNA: TGCGCCAGCAGCTTAGGGACAGCTAGCACAGATACGCAGTATTTT; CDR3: CASSLGTASTDTQYF
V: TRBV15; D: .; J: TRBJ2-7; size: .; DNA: TGTGCCACCAGCAGTACCGGACAAACGCCGTCCTACGAGCAGTACTTC; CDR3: CATSSTGQTPSYEQYF
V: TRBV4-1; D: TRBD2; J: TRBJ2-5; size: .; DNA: TGCGCCAGCAGCCACCAGCCGGGCGGGGGAGAGACCCAGTACTTC; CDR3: CASSHQPGGGETQYF
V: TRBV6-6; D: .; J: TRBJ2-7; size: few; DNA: TGTGCCAGCAGTCAACACATAGGCCCCAGCTCCTACGAGCAGTACTTC; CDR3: CASSQHIGPSSYEQYF
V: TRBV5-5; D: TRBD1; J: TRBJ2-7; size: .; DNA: TGTGCCAGCAGCCAAGACAGGGGGGCCCCCTACGAGCAGTACTTC; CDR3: CASSQDRGAPYEQYF
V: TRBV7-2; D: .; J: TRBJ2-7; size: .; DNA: TGTGCCAGCAGCTTAGTGGGGCCTGACGAGCAGTACTTC; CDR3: CASSLVGPDEQYF
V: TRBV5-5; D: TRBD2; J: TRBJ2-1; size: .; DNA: TGTGCCAGCAGCTGGGGGACTAGCGGGAACTACTACAATGAGCAGTTCTTC; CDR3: CASSWGTSGNYYNEQFF
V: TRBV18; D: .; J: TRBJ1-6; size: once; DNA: TGTGCCAGCTCACCCTCGGGACGGGAGGGGAATTCACCCCTCCACTTT; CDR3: CASSPSGREGNSPLHF
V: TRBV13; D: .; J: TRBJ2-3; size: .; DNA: TGTGCCAGCATCGGCACAGATACGCAGTATTTT; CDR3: CASIGTDTQYF
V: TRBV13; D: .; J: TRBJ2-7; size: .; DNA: TGTGCCAGCAGCTTCGGGCTAGCCGCCTACGAGCAGTACTTC; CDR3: CASSFGLAAYEQYF
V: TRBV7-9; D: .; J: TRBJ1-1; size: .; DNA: TGTGCCAGCAGCCCTCCCCCACAGGGAATGAACACTGAAGCTTTCTTT; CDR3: CASSPPPQGMNTEAFF
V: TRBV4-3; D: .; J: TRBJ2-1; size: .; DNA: TGCGCCAGCAGCCAAGATAAGGGTAATGAGTATAATGAGCAGTTCTTC; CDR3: CASSQDKGNEYNEQFF
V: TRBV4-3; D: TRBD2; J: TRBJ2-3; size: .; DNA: TGCGCCAGCAGCCCGCGCGAGGGACTAGCGGGAGTAGGGACGCAGTATTTT; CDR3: CASSPREGLAGVGTQYF